The next 32 T cell receptor beta chains were all read from a single sample in a study of blood T cell repertoires in COVID-19 (dated by TCRdb to 2020 to 2021). Library preparation used the immunoSEQ multiplex PCR assay. What TCRdb holds here is the immuneACCESS table cut down to in-frame rearrangements. Part of the clones is not present; checked against another copy, under half of the missing clones reflect an unresolved V gene, and the others are unexplained. The sample has about 90,000 clones on record, approximately 88% of them singletons. The biggest ten clones account for around 29% of the sample. Material for sequencing was peripheral blood. Receptors were obtained from a woman aged 80 or over with active or convalescent COVID-19.

This chain links TRBV5-1 with TRBJ1-1; TRBD1 matches 8 bases. CDR3 length: 17 amino acids. CDR1 and CDR2 (germline): SGHRS, YFSETQ. Trimming cost V 0 bases and J 0 bases; bases outside gene matches: 7. As DNA, the CDR3 is TGCGCCAGCAGCTTGGGACAGGGGTCGGTCATGAACACTGAAGCTTTCTTT. It encodes CASSLGQGSVMNTEAFF.

The V gene is TRBV10-3, the J gene TRBJ2-7, with 11 bases matching TRBD2. The CDR3 has 15 residues. V shed 6 bases, J shed 3 bases, and the junction held 7 bases outside the gene matches. CDR1 is ENHRY, CDR2 SYGVKD, per germline. The chain's CDR3 is CAISATGTSGYEQYF. The DNA of the CDR3 is TGTGCCATCAGCGCAACCGGGACTAGCGGCTACGAGCAGTACTTC.

This chain links TRBV10-2 with TRBJ2-3, with D tentatively TRBD2 (6 bases). This CDR3 has 15 amino acids. CDR1 and CDR2 (germline): WSHSY, SAAADI. The V end was cut by 7 bases, the J end by 0 bases, with 14 bases between. CDR3 loop: CASMGTAQSTDTQYF. The CDR3 DNA sequence: TGCGCCAGCATGGGGACTGCCCAGAGCACAGATACGCAGTATTTT.

The chain recombines TRBV2 with TRBJ1-5; D remains unclear. The CDR3 contains 14 residues. V was trimmed by 5 bases and J by 3 bases, leaving 11 bases between them. Germline CDR1 and CDR2: SNHLY and FYNNEI. CDR3 amino acids: CASSTIGYNQPQHF. CDR3 DNA sequence: TGTGCCAGCAGTACCATCGGGTACAATCAGCCCCAGCATTTT.

This chain links TRBV5-1 with TRBJ1-5; TRBD1 might be the D (5 bases). V gave up 2 bases and J gave up 0 bases, with 9 bases separating them. This CDR3 comprises 15 residues. The V gene's germline CDR1 is SGHRS and CDR2 YFSETQ. The CDR3 loop reads CASSFEGLSNQPQHF. CDR3 coding DNA: TGCGCCAGCAGCTTCGAGGGACTTAGCAATCAGCCCCAGCATTTT.

The chain recombines TRBV11-2 with TRBJ2-5; D is possibly TRBD1 (5 bases). The germline V and J ends were trimmed by 0 bases and 1 base, with 6 bases remaining between them. In germline, CDR1 is SGHAT, CDR2 FQNNGV. The CDR3 covers 14 residues. The CDR3 DNA is TGTGCCAGCAGCTTAGACAGGGCCCAAGAGACCCAGTACTTC. Encoded protein: CASSLDRAQETQYF. Using reference TRBV11-2 and TRBJ2-5 for the parts outside the CDR3, the full variable domain is EAGVAQSPRYKIIEKRQSVAFWCNPISGHATLYWYQQILGQGPKLLIQFQNNGVVDDSQLPKDRFSAERLKGVDSTLKIQPAKLEDSAVYLCASSLDRAQETQYFGPGTRLLVL.

This chain uses TRBV27 with TRBJ2-2; 11 nucleotides line up with TRBD2. Germline values: CDR1 MNHEY, CDR2 SMNVEV (reference sequence). This CDR3 contains 17 residues. V shed 6 bases and J 4 bases; nucleotides not matched to a gene: 10. CDR3 amino acids: CASRGLAGGGITGELFF. The DNA for the CDR3 is TGTGCCAGCAGGGGTCTAGCGGGGGGAGGTATCACCGGGGAGCTGTTTTTT.

The V call is TRBV24-1, the J call TRBJ2-1, with 13 bases aligning to TRBD2. Unmatched junction bases numbered 11, after V lost 1 base and J lost 9 bases. The CDR3 has 18 residues. In germline, CDR1 is KGHDR, CDR2 SFDVKD. Here the CDR3 DNA reads TGTGCCACCAGTGATTTACGCACTAGCGGGAGGGCCCGAAGTGAGCAGTTCTTC. Encoded protein: CATSDLRTSGRARSEQFF.

The chain recombines TRBV11-3 with TRBJ2-1; 10 bases match TRBD2. J was trimmed by 6 bases and V by 3 bases; bases with no gene match: 2. Germline CDR1 reads SGHNT; CDR2 reads YENEEA. The length of the CDR3 is 14 residues. The chain's CDR3 is CASSFGLAVNEQFF. The CDR3 DNA reads TGTGCCAGCAGCTTCGGACTAGCGGTCAATGAGCAGTTCTTC.

V usage is TRBV7-9 and J usage is TRBJ2-7, with 8 nucleotides matching TRBD2. J lost 1 base, V lost 4 bases, and 9 bases had no gene match. The CDR3 runs to 16 residues. Germline V gives CDR1 SEHNR, CDR2 FQNEAQ (reference sequence). Here the CDR3 reads CASSSNPRGGSYEQYF. Here the CDR3 DNA reads TGTGCCAGCAGCTCCAACCCCCGGGGGGGGTCCTACGAGCAGTACTTC. Combining the CDR3 with reference TRBV7-9 and TRBJ2-7 gives the whole variable domain DTGVSQNPRHKITKRGQNVTFRCDPISEHNRLYWYRQTLGQGPEFLTYFQNEAQLEKSRLLSDRFSAERPKGSFSTLEIQRTEQGDSAMYLCASSSNPRGGSYEQYFGPGTRLTVT.

The rearrangement links TRBV5-1 to TRBJ1-1; D is possibly TRBD1 (6 bases). Per the germline V gene, CDR1 is SGHRS and CDR2 is YFSETQ. Trimming took 1 base from V and 6 from J, leaving 19 bases between them. This CDR3 comprises 16 residues. The CDR3 region has the DNA TGCGCCAGCAGCTTGACCGGATTACAGGGAATTCCTGAAGCTTTCTTT. This encodes CASSLTGLQGIPEAFF.

This sequence joins TRBV6-2 or TRBV6-3 and TRBJ1-1; possible D gene TRBD1, 6 bases. Trimming shortened V by 5 bases and J by 1 base, and 11 bases separated the two germline ends. There are 14 residues in the CDR3. CDR1 is MNHEY, CDR2 SVGEGT, per germline. CDR3 bases: TGTGCCAGCAGTAACGGGACACCGAACACTGAAGCTTTCTTT. Its translation is CASSNGTPNTEAFF.

In this sample, this clone turned up once. The chain recombines TRBV2 with TRBJ2-3, with D uncertain. The CDR3 sequence is 13 residues long. Germline assignment: CDR1 SNHLY and CDR2 FYNNEI. V was pared by 8 bases and J by 4 bases, with 13 bases between. As DNA, the CDR3 is TGTGCCAGCGAAGCCTTTTCCTCAGATACGCAGTATTTT. Amino acids: CASEAFSSDTQYF.

The chain links TRBV4-2 to TRBJ1-2; D is undetermined. Germline loops: CDR1 LGHNA, CDR2 YNFKEQ. The V end was cut by 0 bases, the J end by 2 bases, with 13 bases between. The CDR3 spans 16 residues. This chain's CDR3 is CASSQDPRTDNYGYTF. The CDR3 nucleotides read TGTGCCAGCAGCCAAGATCCTCGTACAGACAACTATGGCTACACCTTC.

The V call is TRBV18, the J call TRBJ2-1, with 14 nucleotides matching TRBD2. Germline-derived CDR1 and CDR2 are KGHSH and LQKENI. This CDR3 has 17 residues. V lost 4 bases and J lost 14; bases outside the gene matches: 16. The CDR3 protein is CASSLSPAGTSGGGEFF. For the CDR3, the DNA is TGTGCCAGCTCACTATCTCCAGCCGGGACTAGCGGGGGTGGAGAGTTCTTC.

The chain links TRBV18 to TRBJ1-1, with 12 bases that match TRBD1. The CDR3 spans 16 residues. After removal of 3 bases from V and 5 bases from J, the junction contained 7 bases not matched to a gene. Germline lookup yields CDR1 KGHSH and CDR2 LQKENI. The CDR3 DNA reads as TGTGCCAGCTCACCGTGGGACAGGGGGCGGTTTACTGAAGCTTTCTTT. It yields the protein CASSPWDRGRFTEAFF.

V gene TRBV5-8 combines with J gene TRBJ2-6; perhaps TRBD1 as D (6 bases). The CDR3 has 18 residues. Per germline, CDR1 SGHTS and CDR2 YDEGEE. Trimming cost V 2 bases and J 0 bases, with 15 bases left between them. DNA for the CDR3: TGTGCCAGCAGCTTAGGTACAGGGAAAAGCTCTGGGGCCAACGTCCTGACTTTC. Encoded protein: CASSLGTGKSSGANVLTF.

The rearrangement joins TRBV7-2 to TRBJ2-7; 9 positions agree with TRBD2. The CDR3 spans 15 residues. With 1 base clipped from V and 3 bases from J, the junction kept 4 bases outside the gene matches. CDR1 SGHTA and CDR2 FQGNSA come from the germline V gene. CDR3 DNA: TGTGCCAGCAGCTTAGGGGCGGGAGGGCACTACGAGCAGTACTTC. As protein: CASSLGAGGHYEQYF.

V is TRBV7-2 and J is TRBJ2-3; D not resolved. CDR1 SGHTA and CDR2 FQGNSA come from the germline V gene. The CDR3 spans 14 residues. V was pared by 5 bases and J by 2 bases, with 11 bases between. CDR3 sequence (DNA): TGTGCCAGCAGCCGGAGACTGTACACAGATACGCAGTATTTT. Translation gives CASSRRLYTDTQYF.

The DNA for the CDR3 is TGTGCCAGCAGCTTACGAGGTAGCGGGGGGGCCGGTGAGCAGTTCTTC. It is translated as CASSLRGSGGAGEQFF. This chain joins TRBV7-8 and TRBJ2-1; 11 bases fit TRBD2. There are 16 residues in the CDR3. Germline V lookup: CDR1 SGHVS, CDR2 FQNEAQ. Germline trimming cut 2 bases from V and 9 bases from J; bases unmatched to any gene: 9.

The rearrangement uses TRBV12-5 and TRBJ1-2; TRBD1 matches at 9 bases. The trim removed 7 bases at V and 0 bases at J, leaving 9 bases unmatched. This CDR3 contains 16 residues. Germline V CDR1 and CDR2: LGHNT, FRNRAP. CDR3 in DNA: TGTGCTAGTGCCTTTGGGGGGACAGGGCCTAACTATGGCTACACCTTC. This encodes CASAFGGTGPNYGYTF.

V is TRBV5-1 and J is TRBJ2-5, with a tentative D call TRBD2 (5 bases). V was clipped by 0 bases and J by 7 bases, with 16 bases between them. Germline loops: CDR1 SGHRS, CDR2 YFSETQ. The CDR3 has 15 residues. CDR3 sequence (DNA): TGCGCCAGCAGCTTGGGCAGCGCGGCCGAGGGGACCCAGTACTTC. This sequence encodes CASSLGSAAEGTQYF.

Only one count was recorded for this clone. CDR3 residues: CASSAGNEQFF. The CDR3 DNA reads TGTGCCAGCTCAGCGGGAAATGAGCAGTTCTTC. The gene calls are TRBV18 and TRBJ2-1; possibly TRBD2 for D (6 bases). In germline, CDR1 is KGHSH, CDR2 LQKENI. CDR3 length: 11 amino acids. The V end was cut by 5 bases, the J end by 7 bases, with 6 bases between.

This chain joins TRBV12-3 or TRBV12-4 and TRBJ1-2; D gene unclear. The CDR3 spans 11 residues. The germline V and J ends were trimmed by 3 bases and 10 bases, with 9 bases remaining between them. The CDR3 coding sequence is TGTGCCAGCAGTTTGAGAGGTCCCTACACCTTC. It yields the protein CASSLRGPYTF.

This chain uses TRBV5-4 with TRBJ1-3; D perhaps matches TRBD1 (5 bases). This CDR3 contains 14 residues. Germline CDR1 is SGHNT and CDR2 is YYREEE (reference sequence). V lost 0 bases and J lost 3, with 7 bases in between. The CDR3 protein is CASSLAGFGNTIYF. In nucleotides, the CDR3 is TGTGCCAGCAGCTTGGCAGGGTTTGGAAACACCATATATTTT.

The chain combines TRBV7-9 with TRBJ2-1; possibly TRBD1 for D (7 bases). The CDR3 spans 16 residues. Trimming removed 2 bases from V and 1 base from J, with 12 bases in between. From germline, CDR1 is SEHNR and CDR2 FQNEAQ (reference sequence). The chain's CDR3 is CASSLWRGLSYNEQFF. CDR3 nucleotide sequence: TGTGCCAGCAGCTTATGGAGGGGGCTGTCCTACAATGAGCAGTTCTTC.

The chain has TRBV19 and TRBJ2-2; TRBD1 aligns across 7 bases. This CDR3 region has 14 residues. The J segment lost 7 bases and the V segment lost 5 bases, leaving 7 bases of the junction unmatched. CDR1 is LNHDA and CDR2 is SQIVND in the germline V gene (reference sequence). The CDR3 nucleotides read TGTGCCAGTAGTGCCCGACAGGGTGGCGGGGAGCTGTTTTTT. Encoded protein: CASSARQGGGELFF.

The CDR3 DNA reads TGTGCCAGCTCAAAGGACTCAGGCTACACTGAAGCTTTCTTT. Translation gives CASSKDSGYTEAFF. The V gene is TRBV18, the J gene TRBJ1-1; D uncertain. Trimming pared 5 bases from V and 3 bases from J, leaving 13 bases between. This CDR3 has 14 residues. Germline V lookup: CDR1 KGHSH, CDR2 LQKENI.

The chain uses TRBV3-1 (or the pseudogene TRBV3-2) and TRBJ1-1; 8 bases fit TRBD1. Germline CDR1 reads LGHDT; CDR2 reads YNNKEL (reference sequence). After removal of 8 bases from V and 1 base from J, the junction contained 6 bases not matched to a gene. The CDR3 has 14 residues. This CDR3 reads CASRTDRGNTEAFF. The DNA for the CDR3 is TGTGCCAGCCGAACAGACAGGGGGAACACTGAAGCTTTCTTT.

This clone was detected ten times or more. The CDR3 loop reads CASSQNPGTVSSGNTIYF. The CDR3 DNA follows: TGCGCCAGCAGCCAAAACCCCGGGACAGTGAGCTCTGGAAACACCATATATTTT. The V call is TRBV5-1, the J call TRBJ1-3, with 7 bases identical to TRBD1. The CDR3 is 18 residues long. V gave up 4 bases and J gave up 0 bases; unmatched junction bases: 13. Germline V gene data show CDR1 as SGHRS and CDR2 as YFSETQ.

This clone was seen a handful of times. The chain joins TRBV30 to TRBJ1-3, with D perhaps matching TRBD1 (5 bases). The CDR3 has 13 residues. The V end was cut by 7 bases, the J end by 0 bases, with 10 bases between. Germline CDR1 is GTSNPN and CDR2 is SVGIG (reference sequence). The CDR3 here is CALGPSSGNTIYF. The CDR3 DNA sequence: TGTGCCTTGGGACCGAGCTCTGGAAACACCATATATTTT. Full variable domain (missing parts from reference TRBV30 and TRBJ1-3): SQTIHQWPATLVQPVGSPLSLECTVEGTSNPNLYWYRQAAGRGLQLLFYSVGIGQISSEVPQNLSASRPQDRQFILSSKKLLLSDSGFYLCALGPSSGNTIYFGEGSWLTVV.

This clone was found a few times. The rearrangement joins TRBV3-1 (or the pseudogene TRBV3-2) to TRBJ1-5; D is possibly TRBD1 (6 bases). Germline V gene sequence: CDR1 LGHDT, CDR2 YNNKEL (reference sequence). V gave up 4 bases and J gave up 6 bases, with 13 bases separating them. CDR3 length: 14 amino acids. The chain's CDR3 is CASSPWAGVQPQHF. CDR3 DNA sequence: TGTGCCAGCAGCCCATGGGCAGGGGTTCAGCCCCAGCATTTT.